This T cell receptor beta chain was sequenced in a study of neoadjuvant anti-PD-1 for oral cavity cancer. Overall study: Around day 43, patients without progression received a fourth nivolumab dose before surgery.

Time point given: after neoadjuvant nivolumab, at surgical resection. Stage II-IVA oral cavity squamous cell carcinoma was new and untreated by systemic or radiation therapy. These oral cavity squamous cell carcinomas were HPV-negative and locally advanced. V lost 2 bases, J lost 4 bases, and 12 bases lay in between. The CDR3 spans 15 residues. The germline V gene has CDR1 ENHRY and CDR2 SYGVKD. PBMC libraries mostly used about 500 ng of input genomic DNA, with six replicates per sample. The method was immunoSEQ multiplex PCR; TCRdb's version includes in-frame clones alone and lacks a portion of them. The table records more than 7,000 clones, almost 65% of them present only once.

Sequencing used PBMCs, obtained after nivolumab (anti-PD-1) treatment. The receptor was isolated from a person aged 40-85 years with oral cavity squamous cell carcinoma. The V call is TRBV10-3, the J call TRBJ1-5; tentatively, D is TRBD1 (5 bases). CDR3 in DNA: TGTGCCATCAGTGAGGGGGGGAAATCTAATCAGCCCCAGCATTTT. Residues: CAISEGGKSNQPQHF.